This paragraph covers one T cell receptor beta chain sequence. Antigen specificity is unknown. V lost 3 bases to trimming and J lost 0 bases, with 12 bases between them. The germline V gene has CDR1 LNHDA and CDR2 SQIVND (reference sequence). This CDR3 region has 16 residues. This specimen comes from a study of stem cell transplantation in POMP-related autoinflammatory disease. TCRdb's copy holds only in-frame clones and misses some; the assay was immunoSEQ multiplex PCR. The sample lists approximately 30,000 clones, around nine tenths occurring once. Study observations and caveats: In PRAID patients, the number of distinct TRB V-J gene pairings was restricted.

The V gene is TRBV19, the J gene TRBJ1-3, with a weak D call TRBD1 (6 bases). This sequence originates from a human donor with POMP-related autoinflammation and immune dysregulation (PRAID). The sequenced sample was CD4+ T cells from PBMCs, obtained before stem cell transplantation. DNA for the CDR3: TGTGCCAGTAGTATCCCGGGACACCCCTCTGGAAACACCATATATTTT. This gives the protein CASSIPGHPSGNTIYF.